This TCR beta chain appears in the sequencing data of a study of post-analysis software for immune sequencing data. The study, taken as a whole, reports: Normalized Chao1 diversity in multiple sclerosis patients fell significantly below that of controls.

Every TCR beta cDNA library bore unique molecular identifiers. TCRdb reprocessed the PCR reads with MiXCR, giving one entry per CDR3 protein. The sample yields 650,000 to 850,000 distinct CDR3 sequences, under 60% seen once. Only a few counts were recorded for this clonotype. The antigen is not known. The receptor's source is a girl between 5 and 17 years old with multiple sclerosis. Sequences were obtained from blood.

The DNA for the CDR3 is TGTGCCAGCAGCCAAGAAGTTCCTAGCGGGACTGAAGACGGCCATGAGCAGTTCTTC. This sequence encodes CASSQEVPSGTEDGHEQFF. The V and J genes are TRBV3-1 and TRBJ2-1; TRBD2 agrees at 9 bases. V shed 0 bases and J 8 bases; nucleotides not matched to a gene: 17. Germline-derived CDR1 and CDR2 are LGHDT and YNNKEL (reference sequence). The CDR3 loop spans 19 amino acids.